A single sample gave rise to the 29 T cell receptor beta chains below, sequenced in a study of blood T cell repertoires in COVID-19. Generated by immunoSEQ multiplex PCR, the TCRdb table keeps only in-frame clones and is missing some. The table lists 95,000 to 150,000 clones, around three quarters of them singletons, with 2% to 2.5% in the top ten. Sequencing used peripheral blood. The receptor set was obtained from a woman in her 70s with acute or convalescent COVID-19.

This chain joins TRBV4-1 and TRBJ2-7; D not resolved. In germline, CDR1 is MGHRA, CDR2 YSYEKL. V gave up 0 bases and J gave up 7 bases, with 10 bases separating them. The CDR3 has 13 residues. The CDR3 here is CASSQDGLAEQYF. In nucleotides, the CDR3 is TGCGCCAGCAGCCAAGATGGCCTGGCTGAGCAGTACTTC.

The rearrangement uses TRBV3-1 (or the pseudogene TRBV3-2) and TRBJ1-1; D is perhaps TRBD1 (6 bases). Germline V gene data show CDR1 as LGHDT and CDR2 as YNNKEL (reference sequence). V lost 4 bases and J lost 5, with 11 bases in between. The CDR3 length is 13 residues. CDR3 amino acids: CASSRGQLTEAFF. The CDR3 DNA reads as TGTGCCAGCAGCCGTGGACAGCTGACTGAAGCTTTCTTT.

CDR3 sequence: CASSESGGSYEQYF. CDR3 sequence (DNA): TGTGCCAGCAGCGAATCAGGGGGCTCCTACGAGCAGTACTTC. The chain employs TRBV2 and TRBJ2-7; the match to TRBD1 covers 7 bases. CDR1 and CDR2 from the germline V gene are SNHLY and FYNNEI. The length of the CDR3 is 14 residues. V trimming: 6 bases; J trimming: 0 bases; junction bases outside the gene matches: 5.

The chain uses TRBV2 and TRBJ2-7; TRBD1 matches 7 bases. Germline-derived CDR1 and CDR2 are SNHLY and FYNNEI. This CDR3 contains 15 residues. J was trimmed by 0 bases and V by 7 bases; bases with no gene match: 9. The CDR3 DNA is TGTGCCAGCACTACGGACAGGTCGAGCTCCTACGAGCAGTACTTC. This gives the protein CASTTDRSSSYEQYF.

The chain couples TRBV5-1 to TRBJ2-6; 11 nucleotides align to TRBD2. The CDR3 sequence is 19 residues long. Germline V gene data show CDR1 as SGHRS and CDR2 as YFSETQ. V shed 7 bases, J shed 0 bases, and the junction held 12 bases outside the gene matches. The CDR3 here is CASQWRPSGGRSGANVLTF. The DNA for the CDR3 is TGCGCCAGCCAATGGAGACCTAGCGGGGGGCGCTCTGGGGCCAACGTCCTGACTTTC.

The gene calls are TRBV7-2 and TRBJ2-7; tentative D call: TRBD2 (6 bases). Trimming removed 4 bases at V and 0 bases at J, with 13 bases between. This CDR3 has 15 amino acids. CDR1 is SGHTA and CDR2 is FQGNSA in the germline V gene. CDR3 coding DNA: TGTGCCAGCAGCTCCACGCGCGGGGACTCCTACGAGCAGTACTTC. It encodes CASSSTRGDSYEQYF.

For the CDR3, the DNA is TGCGCCAGCAGACGGGACACAGCGAACACCGGGGAGCTGTTTTTT. Translated, it gives CASRRDTANTGELFF. The chain joins TRBV5-1 to TRBJ2-2; D perhaps matches TRBD1 (6 bases). Germline CDR1 SGHRS, CDR2 YFSETQ. Trimming stripped 5 bases from V and 0 bases from J, with 11 bases between. The CDR3 length is 15 residues.

V gene TRBV11-2 combines with J gene TRBJ1-4; TRBD1 matches at 9 bases. The CDR3 spans 15 residues. In germline, CDR1 is SGHAT, CDR2 FQNNGV. After removal of 2 bases from V and 6 bases from J, the junction contained 4 bases not matched to a gene. Written as DNA, the CDR3 is TGTGCCAGCAGCTTACCGGACAGGGGAGATGAAAAACTGTTTTTT. This encodes CASSLPDRGDEKLFF.

A remark on this clone: The CDR3 end shows no conserved phenylalanine or tryptophan, and so a read error is likely. Because the CDR3's place on the DNA is in doubt, the DNA is left out and the CDR3 is given as listed by TCRdb. V usage is TRBV12-3 or TRBV12-4 and J usage is TRBJ1-2; TRBD1, as called in the table, went unchecked against the DNA. Counting both end residues, the CDR3 totals 10 amino acids. The CDR3 loop reads CASSRDTPQL.

The rearrangement links TRBV5-3 to TRBJ1-5, with 8 bases lining up with TRBD1. Being an ORF, TRBV5-3 has a function that is uncertain. J gave up 6 bases and V 2 bases, and 13 bases lay outside the gene matches. The CDR3 totals 17 residues. The DNA of the CDR3 is TGTGCCAGAAGCTTAAAGACAGGGGTGGGGAAATGTCAGCCCCAGCATTTT. This sequence encodes CARSLKTGVGKCQPQHF.

The chain couples TRBV9 to TRBJ1-1; unclear D gene. The ends were cut back, 0 bases at V and 4 bases at J, with 16 bases in the middle. Germline V gene data show CDR1 as SGDLS and CDR2 as YYNGEE. CDR3 length: 16 amino acids. Here the CDR3 DNA reads TGTGCCAGCAGCGTAGACGAGGGTCTGGAGGGCACTGAAGCTTTCTTT. This translates into CASSVDEGLEGTEAFF.

This chain uses TRBV6-5 with TRBJ2-5; D not certain. This CDR3 spans 15 amino acids. Germline CDR1 MNHEY, CDR2 SVGAGI. V was shortened by 6 bases and J by 2 bases, with 16 bases between the two germline ends. CDR3 coding DNA: TGTGCCAGCAGCCATACCGGGTCAGCTCAAGAGACCCAGTACTTC. This codes for CASSHTGSAQETQYF.

This clone was found a few times. J is TRBJ2-2 and V is TRBV12-3 or TRBV12-4; D might be TRBD2 (5 bases). V gave up 5 bases and J gave up 5 bases, with 9 bases separating them. The CDR3 has 13 residues. The chain's CDR3 is CASSGLATGELFF. The CDR3 bases are TGTGCCAGCAGTGGACTGGCTACCGGGGAGCTGTTTTTT.

The V gene is TRBV19, the J gene TRBJ2-5; 10 bases agree with TRBD2. The CDR3 is 15 amino acids. The germline CDR1 and CDR2 sequences are LNHDA and SQIVND (reference sequence). V shed 7 bases, J shed 4 bases, and the junction held 9 bases outside the gene matches. The CDR3 bases are TGTGCCAGTACCGCCAGCGGGAGGGCCACAGAGACCCAGTACTTC. It yields the protein CASTASGRATETQYF.

The CDR3 nucleotides are TGTGCCATCACGACGGGGACAGGGGGTGTAGGGGAGCAGTACTTC. As protein: CAITTGTGGVGEQYF. The rearrangement uses TRBV10-3 and TRBJ2-7; 11 nucleotides match TRBD1. This CDR3 has 15 residues. With V trimmed by 7 bases and J by 7 bases, 12 bases remained unmatched. Germline-derived CDR1 and CDR2 are ENHRY and SYGVKD.

This clone was detected only once. The gene calls are TRBV10-3 and TRBJ1-3, with D uncertain. The V gene's germline CDR1 is ENHRY and CDR2 SYGVKD. This CDR3 is 12 amino acids long. The ends were cut back, 4 bases at V and 4 bases at J, with 5 bases in the middle. CDR3 coding DNA: TGTGCCATCAGTGGTATAGGAAACACCATATATTTT. It translates to CAISGIGNTIYF.

CDR3 in DNA: TGTGCCAGCAGGAACCGCAGGGTCGGGCCGGGAGATACGCAGTATTTT. As protein: CASRNRRVGPGDTQYF. The chain combines TRBV21-1 with TRBJ2-3; the table's D call, TRBD1, has no DNA check behind it. TRBV21-1 is noted as a pseudogene. The length of the CDR3 is 16 residues.

This sequence joins TRBV10-2 and TRBJ2-5; TRBD2 matches 7 bases. CDR3 length: 14 amino acids. V lost 3 bases and J lost 5; bases outside the gene matches: 6. Germline-derived CDR1 and CDR2 are WSHSY and SAAADI. CDR3 region: CASSDIGRDETQYF. CDR3 coding DNA: TGCGCCAGCAGTGATATAGGGAGGGACGAGACCCAGTACTTC.

The J gene is TRBJ1-6, the V gene TRBV27, with D unclear. Germline V gives CDR1 MNHEY, CDR2 SMNVEV (reference sequence). The CDR3 is made up of 14 amino acids. V was trimmed by 5 bases and J by 11 bases, leaving 16 bases between them. This chain's CDR3 is CASSPSSPTAPLHF. The CDR3 DNA reads as TGTGCCAGCAGTCCAAGCTCCCCAACGGCACCCCTCCACTTT.

This clone turned up a few times. The rearrangement joins TRBV28 to TRBJ1-5; 8 positions agree with TRBD1. Looked up from germline, CDR1 is MDHEN and CDR2 is SYDVKM. Trimming cost V 6 bases and J 4 bases; bases outside gene matches: 5. The CDR3 contains 14 residues. CDR3 amino acids: CASRTGVFNQPQHF. DNA for the CDR3: TGTGCCAGCAGGACAGGGGTGTTTAATCAGCCCCAGCATTTT. Full variable domain (outside the CDR3, taken from reference TRBV28 and TRBJ1-5): DVKVTQSSRYLVKRTGEKVFLECVQDMDHENMFWYRQDPGLGLRLIYFSYDVKMKEKGDIPEGYSVSREKKERFSLILESASTNQTSMYLCASRTGVFNQPQHFGDGTRLSIL.

This clone was found many times. This chain uses TRBV7-6 with TRBJ2-6, with D possibly matching TRBD1 (5 bases). Per germline, CDR1 SGHVS and CDR2 FNYEAQ. V was trimmed by 2 bases and J by 1 base, leaving 9 bases between them. The CDR3 is 16 amino acids. CDR3 nucleotides: TGTGCCAGCAGCTTACCCCAGGGATCTGGGGCCAACGTCCTGACTTTC. It specifies CASSLPQGSGANVLTF. Complete variable domain (other parts from reference TRBV7-6 and TRBJ2-6): GAGVSQSPRYKVTKRGQDVALRCDPISGHVSLYWYRQALGQGPEFLTYFNYEAQQDKSGLPNDRFSAERPEGSISTLTIQRTEQRDSAMYRCASSLPQGSGANVLTFGAGSRLTVL.

The genes are TRBV30 and TRBJ2-2, with D maybe TRBD2 (5 bases). Germline V gene sequence: CDR1 GTSNPN, CDR2 SVGIG (reference sequence). The CDR3 is 16 residues long. Trimming took off 2 bases at V and 1 base at J, with 14 bases between the two ends. The CDR3: CAWSSGYGLNTGELFF. The CDR3 coding sequence is TGTGCCTGGAGTAGCGGTTACGGGCTGAACACCGGGGAGCTGTTTTTT.

The genes are TRBV10-3 and TRBJ2-5, with D possibly TRBD1 on 7 matching bases. V was cut by 10 bases and J by 5 bases, with 17 bases left in between. This CDR3 is built from 13 residues. Germline CDR1 reads ENHRY; CDR2 reads SYGVKD. The CDR3 here is CATCTGEVETQYF. In nucleotides, the CDR3 is TGTGCCACGTGTACAGGGGAGGTGGAGACCCAGTACTTC.

This chain uses TRBV18 with TRBJ1-4; 11 bases are shared with TRBD1. Germline assignment: CDR1 KGHSH and CDR2 LQKENI. The CDR3 has 18 residues. The V gene end was trimmed by 6 bases and the J gene end by 1 base; junction bases not matched to a gene: 10. The CDR3 loop reads CASSTRTGGLGTNEKLFF. In DNA form, the CDR3 reads TGTGCCAGCTCTACACGGACAGGGGGCTTGGGAACTAATGAAAAACTGTTTTTT. The full variable domain, with the rest looked up from reference TRBV18 and TRBJ1-4, is NAGVMQNPRHLVRRRGQEARLRCSPMKGHSHVYWYRQLPEEGLKFMVYLQKENIIDESGMPKERFSAEFPKEGPSILRIQQVVRGDSAAYFCASSTRTGGLGTNEKLFFGSGTQLSVL.

This chain uses TRBV5-1 with TRBJ1-2, with 12 nucleotides matching TRBD1. The germline V gene encodes CDR1 SGHRS and CDR2 YFSETQ. The length of the CDR3 is 14 residues. V gave up 4 bases and J gave up 7 bases; unmatched junction bases: 5. CDR3 bases: TGCGCCAGCAGCCGGGGACAGGGGGCGGTTGGCTACACCTTC. Translating it yields CASSRGQGAVGYTF. The full variable domain, its missing parts supplied by reference TRBV5-1 and TRBJ1-2, is KAGVTQTPRYLIKTRGQQVTLSCSPISGHRSVSWYQQTPGQGLQFLFEYFSETQRNKGNFPGRFSGRQFSNSRSEMNVSTLELGDSALYLCASSRGQGAVGYTFGSGTRLTVV.

This clone has a handful of counts. V and J are TRBV5-4 and TRBJ1-1, with TRBD1 matching 7 bases. V lost 0 bases to trimming and J lost 4 bases; unmatched junction nucleotides: 3. The CDR3 sequence is 14 residues long. Germline V lookup: CDR1 SGHNT, CDR2 YYREEE (reference sequence). The CDR3 reads CASSLEYRGTEAFF. DNA of the CDR3: TGTGCCAGCAGCTTGGAATACAGGGGCACTGAAGCTTTCTTT.

This clone was seen only once. This chain joins TRBV6-5 and TRBJ1-4; D not resolved. Germline values: CDR1 MNHEY, CDR2 SVGAGI. The CDR3 loop spans 14 amino acids. V gave up 6 bases and J gave up 1 base, with 9 bases separating them. This chain's CDR3 is CASSPEGTNEKLFF. The DNA for the CDR3 is TGTGCCAGCAGCCCCGAGGGAACTAATGAAAAACTGTTTTTT.

This clone was counted between two and nine times. The chain employs TRBV5-1 and TRBJ1-3, with D unresolved. Trimming took off 4 bases at V and 2 bases at J, with 13 bases between the two ends. This CDR3 contains 15 residues. Germline CDR1 and CDR2: SGHRS and YFSETQ. This CDR3 is CASSRGSDPGNTIYF. The CDR3 DNA reads as TGCGCCAGCAGCCGCGGGTCAGACCCTGGAAACACCATATATTTT.

The chain joins TRBV4-2 to TRBJ2-7, with 12 positions matching TRBD1. The CDR3 is 14 amino acids. The V gene end was trimmed by 3 bases and the J gene end by 7 bases; junction bases not matched to a gene: 4. Germline V lookup: CDR1 LGHNA, CDR2 YNFKEQ. This CDR3 is CASSQGQGAGEQYF. The DNA for the CDR3 is TGTGCCAGCAGCCAGGGACAGGGGGCTGGGGAGCAGTACTTC.